The clone carrying this T cell receptor (beta chain) was seen only a few times. The antigen is unknown. The record originates from a study of shared clonotypes between healthy human individuals. Study processing details: ImmunoSEQ output held junction-only sequences without quality scores, so filtering differed. This table comes from immunoSEQ multiplex PCR, and its TCRdb copy is limited to in-frame clones, with some not included. V, J and clone size were drawn from that table, and D and trimming were deduced from the DNA. This table has hundreds of thousands of clones, over 70% appearing once. The trim removed 6 bases at V and 6 bases at J, leaving 5 bases unmatched. CDR3 size: 13 residues. Germline V lookup: CDR1 MDHEN, CDR2 SYDVKM. Study outcomes and limitations: Sampling was confined to blood; repertoires within tissues likely differ. The four-donor shared clonotypes exceeded non-shared clonotypes in generation probability, with non-shared ones scoring lower.

The chain recombines TRBV28 with TRBJ2-1, with 7 bases lining up with TRBD1. The source of this sequence is a young man in good health. The sequenced sample consisted of memory CD4+ T cells sorted from blood. The subset was: CD45RA-negative fraction. This chain's CDR3 is CASRTPGGNEQFF. The CDR3 DNA reads TGTGCCAGCAGGACTCCAGGGGGCAATGAGCAGTTCTTC.